The 19 T cell receptor beta chains in this list originate from one sample, sequenced in a study of tumor-infiltrating lymphocytes in primary liver carcinoma. Researchers generated TCR beta cDNA from approximately 450 ng of total RNA, relying on a constant-region primer. Generation of the TCR beta libraries relied on three nested multiplex PCR rounds using slightly modified ARM-PCR. The two initial PCR rounds, nine to eleven cycles each, used TRBV1-TRBV30 forward and C-beta reverse primers. MiXCR, run by TCRdb on the multiplex PCR reads, gives a single entry per CDR3 protein. The table includes about 26,000 distinct CDR3 sequences, over 65% detected once. Unsorted bulk tissue (roughly 17-33 mg) underwent RNA and DNA co-extraction. Sequenced material: liver tumor tissue from sampling region 3. The subset was: tumor region T3, left-lateral pole. Source of these receptors: a middle-aged man with primary liver carcinoma and hepatitis B virus infection.

Details on this clonotype: Its ends do not fully match the called genes, so a read error is possible. The chain carries TRBV5-1 and TRBJ2-7; D tentatively reads TRBD1 or TRBD2 (5 bases each). Germline loops: CDR1 SGHRS, CDR2 YFSETQ. The CDR3 is 16 amino acids. The DNA for the CDR3 is TGCGCCGGCAGCTTGGCTCCGGGACCACCTTCCTATGAGCAGTACTTC. Translation gives CAGSLAPGPPSYEQYF.

Remarks on this clonotype: One end of the junction does not line up with germline, which may come from a read error. This chain links TRBV28 with TRBJ1-4, with D perhaps TRBD1 (6 bases). Germline V gene lookup returns CDR1 MDHEN and CDR2 SYDVKM. The CDR3 contains 16 residues. CDR3 nucleotides: TGTGCCAGTAGTTTGGACAGAACCGCAACTAATGAAAAACTGGTTTTT. Translating it yields CASSLDRTATNEKLVF.

As concerns this clonotype: One end of the junction varies from germline; a read error may be responsible. The rearrangement uses TRBV7-8 and TRBJ2-2; perhaps TRBD2 as D (6 bases). CDR3 length: 14 residues. In germline, CDR1 is SGHVS, CDR2 FQNEAQ. The CDR3 is CASSLVSRDGELSF. CDR3 sequence (DNA): TGTGCCAGCAGCTTAGTTTCGCGGGATGGGGAGTTGTCATTT. The full variable domain, with the rest looked up from reference TRBV7-8 and TRBJ2-2, is GAGVSQSPRYKVAKRGQDVALRCDPISGHVSLFWYQQALGQGPEFLTYFQNEAQLDKSGLPSDRFFAERPEGSVSTLKIQRTQQEDSAVYLCASSLVSRDGELSFGEGSRLTVL.

By sample share, this clonotype is medium-sized (0.01 to 0.1%). V gene TRBV6-1 combines with J gene TRBJ2-2; TRBD2 might be the D (5 bases). Trimming took off 1 base at V and 2 bases at J, with 8 bases between the two ends. CDR3 length: 15 residues. Germline-derived CDR1 and CDR2 are MNHNS and SASEGT. The CDR3 coding sequence is TGTGCCAGCAGTGAAGAGTCGGGAAACACCGGGGAGCTGTTTTTT. This translates into CASSEESGNTGELFF.

A note on this clonotype: One junction end does not reproduce the germline sequence, and a read error may be involved. The chain's CDR3 is CSSRFYRQRTEAFF. As DNA, the CDR3 is TGTTCCAGCAGGTTTTATCGGCAAAGGACTGAGGCTTTCTTT. The V call is TRBV6-6, the J call TRBJ1-1; unclear D gene. The CDR3 runs 14 residues. The germline CDR1 and CDR2 sequences are MNHNY and SVGAGI (reference sequence).

This chain connects TRBV6-5 to TRBJ1-6; TRBD1 aligns across 7 bases. The germline CDR1 and CDR2 sequences are MNHEY and SVGAGI. The J segment lost 10 bases and the V segment lost 1 base, leaving 13 bases of the junction unmatched. This CDR3 region has 17 residues. CDR3 bases: TGTGCCAGCAGTTACTGGGGGACTGGGACAGTTGAGTCACCCCTCCACTTT. Residues: CASSYWGTGTVESPLHF.

Worth noting for this clonotype: This clone may be a read error of a much larger clone one base away. The chain combines TRBV12-3 or TRBV12-4 with TRBJ2-1; 11 bases match TRBD2. J gave up 8 bases and V 6 bases, and 9 bases lay outside the gene matches. This CDR3 is 15 amino acids long. The CDR3 sequence: CASSLSGTSGHEQFF. CDR3 nucleotides: TGTGCCAGCAGCCTGTCCGGGACTAGCGGACATGAGCAGTTCTTC.

Worth noting for this clonotype: Here the CDR3 omits its conserved ending phenylalanine or tryptophan, so a read error is the likely source. The chain links TRBV5-5 to TRBJ2-1; 8 nucleotides match TRBD1. Germline CDR1 and CDR2: SGHKS and YYEKEE (reference sequence). CDR3 length: 15 residues. The V and J ends lost 4 bases and 10 bases, in that order; junction bases with no gene match: 13. The chain's CDR3 is CASSPGQGPYKEQFY. The CDR3 nucleotides read TGTGCCAGCAGCCCTGGACAGGGTCCCTATAAAGAGCAGTTCTAC.

As for this clonotype: At one end the junction does not follow the germline gene, possibly because of a read error. The chain links TRBV11-2 to TRBJ2-7; D unclear. This CDR3 is built from 14 residues. CDR1 and CDR2 from the germline V gene are SGHAT and FQNNGV. CDR3 in DNA: TGTGCCAGCTGCTTAACCGATGGAGCCTACGATCAGTACTTC. Residues: CASCLTDGAYDQYF.

Turning to this clonotype: A much larger clone differs by one base, so this may be a read error. V and J are TRBV5-1 and TRBJ2-1, with 16 positions matching TRBD2. This CDR3 has 20 amino acids. From germline, CDR1 is SGHRS and CDR2 YFSETQ. The CDR3 loop reads CASSAAGTSGRARSYNERFF. The CDR3 DNA sequence: TGCGCCAGCAGCGCAGCCGGGACTAGCGGGAGGGCCCGTTCCTACAATGAGCGGTTCTTC.

A remark on this clonotype: Since the CDR3 does not end with the conserved phenylalanine or tryptophan, this likely comes from a read error. CDR3 bases: TGTGCCAGCAGTGAGAACAGGGCGATCTCGTACGAGCAGTACTAC. Its protein product is CASSENRAISYEQYY. This sequence joins TRBV2 and TRBJ2-7; possible D gene TRBD1, 6 bases. Germline CDR1 reads SNHLY; CDR2 reads FYNNEI. V lost 3 bases, J lost 4 bases, and 16 bases lay in between. This CDR3 spans 15 amino acids.

This clonotype was seen once. The junction departs from germline at one end; a sequencing error may be responsible. The chain links TRBV6-1 to TRBJ1-1, with unresolved D. CDR3 length: 13 residues. Germline lookup yields CDR1 MNHNS and CDR2 SASEGT. CDR3 loop: CASSRSMNTEAFF. The CDR3 DNA sequence: TGTGCCAGCAGTAGGAGCATGAACACTGAAGCCTTCTTT.

The CDR3 DNA reads TGTGCCAGCAGTCCCGGGGGCAGACTGTCCCAGTATGGCTACACCTTC. Amino acids: CASSPGGRLSQYGYTF. The rearrangement links TRBV7-9 to TRBJ1-2, with D perhaps TRBD1 (6 bases). Germline CDR1 is SEHNR and CDR2 is FQNEAQ (reference sequence). V was cut by 6 bases and J by 5 bases, with 22 bases left in between. This CDR3 spans 16 amino acids.

Details on this clonotype: A single base separates this from a much larger clone, so it may be a read error. The chain combines TRBV11-1 with TRBJ2-7, with D possibly being TRBD1 or TRBD2 (5 bases each). This CDR3 has 12 amino acids. CDR1 is SGHAT, CDR2 FQDESV, per germline (reference sequence). The CDR3 spells CVSGAQGDEQYF. DNA for the CDR3: TGTGTCAGCGGCGCCCAGGGAGACGAGCAGTACTTC.

Worth noting for this clonotype: The junction and the germline gene differ at one end; a read error may be behind it. V gene TRBV4-2 combines with J gene TRBJ2-7; 9 bases are shared with TRBD2. The CDR3 is 16 amino acids. Germline V lookup: CDR1 LGHNA, CDR2 YNFKEQ. The CDR3 sequence: CVSSQAASGVSYVQYF. CDR3 DNA sequence: TGTGTCAGCAGCCAAGCGGCTAGCGGGGTTTCATACGTGCAGTACTTC.

This clonotype was seen once. The V gene is TRBV12-3 or TRBV12-4, the J gene TRBJ2-3; 14 bases are a match to TRBD2. The CDR3 length is 16 residues. V lost 5 bases to trimming and J lost 11 bases; unmatched junction nucleotides: 12. The CDR3 loop reads CASSLHGTSGSVRQYF. In DNA form, the CDR3 reads TGTGCCAGCAGTCTACATGGGACTAGCGGGAGCGTCAGGCAGTATTTT.

This clonotype was picked up one time. A read error may account for a junction end that differs from germline. The chain carries TRBV11-2 and TRBJ1-4, with unresolved D. The CDR3 is 16 amino acids. The V gene's germline CDR1 is SGHAT and CDR2 FQNNGV. The DNA of the CDR3 is TGTACTAGCAGCAAGTCTCCAGGAGGAACAAATGAAATACTGTTTTTT. Translated, it gives CTSSKSPGGTNEILFF.

On this clonotype itself: The CDR3 does not close with the conserved phenylalanine or tryptophan, likely indicating a read error. The chain employs TRBV29-1 and TRBJ2-1, with D possibly being TRBD1 (7 bases). The J call may be faulty, since TRBJ2-7 better matches the DNA end. Looked up from germline, CDR1 is SQVTM and CDR2 is ANQGSEA. The CDR3 has 12 residues. DNA of the CDR3: TGCAGTGCCCGCCCAGGGGGGAATGAGCAGTACCTC. This translates into CSARPGGNEQYL.

Remarks on this clonotype: Mismatch with germline at one junction end may stem from a read error. The chain links TRBV6-2 or TRBV6-3 to TRBJ2-7; D ambiguous. The CDR3 is 15 amino acids. Looked up from germline, CDR1 is MNHEY and CDR2 is SVGEGT. The CDR3 region is CDSSYHLDMAYEQYF. The CDR3 DNA reads TGTGACAGCAGTTACCACCTAGACATGGCATACGAGCAGTACTTC.